This T cell receptor beta chain was captured by sequencing in a study of response to subunit inactivated influenza vaccine. Study-wide results and caveats: It was the authors' suggestion that each seasonal influenza vaccination recruits few new T cells.

At least ten counts were recorded for this clonotype. Its antigen is unknown. Deletions cut 4 bases from V and 8 bases from J, with 11 bases between. The CDR3 has 12 amino acids. Germline V gene sequence: CDR1 DFQATT, CDR2 SNEGSKA (reference sequence). Each CDR3 protein is one row after TCRdb ran MiXCR on the RT-PCR reads. Of some 500,000 distinct CDR3 sequences in the sample, 13% were seen once. Sequencing was performed on PBMCs from blood, taken 40 to 50 days after vaccination. The rearrangement links TRBV20-1 to TRBJ2-2; D ambiguous. The origin of this receptor is a man aged 45-65 years who received an inactivated influenza vaccine. CDR3 DNA sequence: TGCAGTGCTATTGGACCCAGAGGGGAGCTGTTTTTT. It encodes CSAIGPRGELFF.